This TCR beta chain appears in the sequencing data of a study of T cells in Graves' hyperthyroidism and ophthalmopathy. The investigators amplified TCR beta CDR3 regions from RNA transcripts. The HTBI primer set was used in a first-round RT-PCR of the TCR CDR3. TCRdb redid the calling of the multiplex PCR reads with MiXCR, one entry per CDR3 protein. Of 500,000 to 600,000 distinct CDR3 sequences in the sample, approximately 20% were seen once. Over 9 ml of fresh peripheral blood supplied the PBMCs. Regarding the study as a whole: The model identified upcoming ophthalmopathy a median approximately six months ahead of onset.

A note on this clonotype: The antigen is unknown.

The CDR3 runs 14 residues. The germline V gene has CDR1 SQVTM and CDR2 ANQGSEA. V lost 4 bases and J lost 3, with 14 bases in between. This clonotype was obtained from a man aged 35 to 55 with Graves' ophthalmopathy. The gene calls are TRBV29-1 and TRBJ2-3; D not resolved. Input material: blood. In DNA form, the CDR3 reads TGCAGCGTTGGGACCTTCGTGGGAACAGATACGCAGTATTTT. It translates to CSVGTFVGTDTQYF.